Following are 10 T cell receptor beta chains from one sample sequenced in a study of blood T cells in healthy people across ages. Next came a second PCR, run for about 6 to 12 cycles, which used a sample-barcoded 5' primer along with a J-beta primer mix. TCRdb ran MiXCR on the 5' RACE reads and lists one entry per CDR3 protein. The table shows under 2 million distinct CDR3 sequences, with 30% to 40% occurring only once. Sequencing was done on a sample of blood. The receptors shown here come from a woman in her thirties in good health.

This clonotype was picked up a small number of times. J is TRBJ2-3 and V is TRBV6-5, with TRBD1 identical over 7 bases. CDR3 length: 13 residues. Trimming took 6 bases from V and 9 from J; bases not matched to a gene: 9. Germline CDR1 is MNHEY and CDR2 is SVGAGI. CDR3 residues: CASSQNYRGTQYF. CDR3 DNA sequence: TGTGCCAGCAGCCAAAACTACAGGGGAACGCAGTATTTT.

The chain employs TRBV18 and TRBJ2-2, with a possible D match to TRBD2 (6 bases). There are 17 residues in the CDR3. Germline CDR1 reads KGHSH; CDR2 reads LQKENI. V was pared by 6 bases and J by 2 bases, with 19 bases between. The CDR3 loop reads CASSLKSGTPNTGELFF. The CDR3 bases are TGTGCCAGCTCCCTTAAATCCGGGACTCCAAACACCGGGGAGCTGTTTTTT. The full variable domain, completed using reference TRBV18 and TRBJ2-2, is NAGVMQNPRHLVRRRGQEARLRCSPMKGHSHVYWYRQLPEEGLKFMVYLQKENIIDESGMPKERFSAEFPKEGPSILRIQQVVRGDSAAYFCASSLKSGTPNTGELFFGEGSRLTVL.

This chain uses TRBV20-1 with TRBJ2-7; TRBD2 agrees at 8 bases. There are 13 residues in the CDR3. Trimming removed 3 bases from V and 6 bases from J; junction bases left unmatched: 7. Germline loops: CDR1 DFQATT, CDR2 SNEGSKA (reference sequence). CDR3 sequence: CSASRSGVREQYF. The DNA of the CDR3 is TGCAGTGCTAGTCGTAGCGGGGTCCGCGAGCAGTACTTC.

The chain recombines TRBV20-1 with TRBJ2-1; a possible D gene is TRBD2 (7 bases). The CDR3 sequence is 13 residues long. Looked up from germline, CDR1 is DFQATT and CDR2 is SNEGSKA (reference sequence). Trimming pared 6 bases from V and 8 bases from J, leaving 17 bases between. The CDR3 protein is CSAGGGACYEQFF. DNA of the CDR3: TGCAGTGCCGGAGGGGGGGCGTGCTATGAGCAGTTCTTC.

The rearrangement links TRBV14 to TRBJ2-7, with D maybe TRBD1 (6 bases). The V end lost 6 bases, the J end lost 3 bases, and 21 bases lay between the germline ends. Germline V lookup: CDR1 SGHDN, CDR2 FVKESK. The CDR3 extends over 16 amino acids. The CDR3 DNA is TGTGCCAGCAGTCGTTTATCAGGGGTAATCGGCTACGAGCAGTACTTC. Amino acid sequence: CASSRLSGVIGYEQYF.

This clonotype was recorded a few times. The chain employs TRBV6-2 or TRBV6-3 and TRBJ2-5; 11 nucleotides line up with TRBD2. This CDR3 spans 16 amino acids. From germline, CDR1 is MNHEY and CDR2 SVGEGT. J lost 2 bases, V lost 5 bases, and 7 bases had no gene match. The DNA for the CDR3 is TGTGCCAGCAGTCCAGGGACTAGCGGAAAACAAGAGACCCAGTACTTC. Translating gives CASSPGTSGKQETQYF.

The chain joins TRBV9 to TRBJ2-3; D is uncertain. The CDR3 has 13 amino acids. The V gene's germline CDR1 is SGDLS and CDR2 YYNGEE. Between the trimmed V and J ends, which lost 8 bases and 4 bases, there was a span of 14 bases. The CDR3 nucleotides are TGTGCCAGTAGCTCGGCGGCCGCAGATACGCAGTATTTT. It translates to CASSSAAADTQYF.

The chain joins TRBV25-1 to TRBJ1-1; possibly TRBD1 for D (6 bases). The CDR3 loop spans 14 amino acids. The V and J ends lost 2 bases and 4 bases respectively, with 11 bases between them. The germline V gene has CDR1 MGHDK and CDR2 SYGVNS. The CDR3, as DNA: TGTGCCAGCAGTGAAGTATCAGGGGTCACTGAAGCTTTCTTT. Its protein is CASSEVSGVTEAFF.

The genes are TRBV15 and TRBJ2-7; the D is unclear. Deletions cut 0 bases from V and 2 bases from J, with 5 bases between. This CDR3 region has 13 residues. The germline V gene encodes CDR1 LNHNV and CDR2 YYDKDF (reference sequence). CDR3 sequence reads: CATSREPTYEQYF. The CDR3 DNA is TGTGCCACCAGCAGAGAGCCGACCTACGAGCAGTACTTC.

Note on this clonotype: A much bigger clone sits one base away, suggesting this may be a read error. The chain couples TRBV12-3 or TRBV12-4 to TRBJ1-2, with TRBD1 matching 10 bases. V dropped 5 bases and J dropped 12; count of bases not matched to a gene: 9. There are 13 residues in the CDR3. The CDR3 region is CASSPDRGPGHTF. In nucleotides, the CDR3 is TGTGCCAGCAGTCCCGACAGGGGGCCCGGCCACACCTTC.